Shown below are 18 T cell receptor beta chains from a single sample sequenced in a study of blood T cell repertoires in COVID-19. Method: immunoSEQ multiplex PCR; TCRdb's copy keeps in-frame clones and lacks some. Here the sample spans a few hundred thousand clones, 88% being singletons. Input material: peripheral blood. The receptors were gathered from a human donor in a cohort sampled during active COVID-19.

J is TRBJ1-2 and V is TRBV6-5; D not resolved. The length of the CDR3 is 12 residues. Germline V lookup: CDR1 MNHEY, CDR2 SVGAGI. The V end was cut by 2 bases, the J end by 4 bases, with 5 bases between. Here the CDR3 reads CASSYSGYGYTF. DNA for the CDR3: TGTGCCAGCAGTTACAGCGGCTATGGCTACACCTTC.

The chain has TRBV27 and TRBJ2-7; 9 positions match TRBD1. The CDR3 totals 15 residues. CDR1 MNHEY and CDR2 SMNVEV come from the germline V gene (reference sequence). Trimming cost V 7 bases and J 8 bases; bases outside gene matches: 15. As DNA, the CDR3 is TGTGCCAGCACCCCGGGACAGGGTAGTCCCGAGCAGCAGTACTTC. Translation: CASTPGQGSPEQQYF.

The chain carries TRBV7-3 and TRBJ1-6; 10 positions agree with TRBD1. V trimming: 3 bases; J trimming: 1 base; junction bases outside the gene matches: 9. The length of the CDR3 is 19 residues. The germline V gene has CDR1 SGHTA and CDR2 FQGTGA. The CDR3 region has the DNA TGTGCCAGCAGCTTCGACGGACAGGGGGTAAGTTCCTATAATTCACCCCTCCACTTT. Residues: CASSFDGQGVSSYNSPLHF.

This clone was seen only a few times. Written as DNA, the CDR3 is TGTGCCAGTAGTCTACCCGCCGGGACAGGGGGTGGCTACACCTTC. Translating it yields CASSLPAGTGGGYTF. The chain couples TRBV19 to TRBJ1-2, with 11 bases fitting TRBD1. With V trimmed by 5 bases and J by 7 bases, 9 bases remained unmatched. The germline CDR1 and CDR2 sequences are LNHDA and SQIVND (reference sequence). This CDR3 is built from 15 residues.

The chain recombines TRBV5-5 with TRBJ2-7; 10 bases map to TRBD1. Trimming took 4 bases from V and 6 from J; bases not matched to a gene: 10. This CDR3 spans 15 amino acids. Germline V gene data show CDR1 as SGHKS and CDR2 as YYEKEE (reference sequence). CDR3 coding DNA: TGTGCCAGCAGCCCCTCCGGGACAGGGGCTCTCGAGCAGTACTTC. Its translation: CASSPSGTGALEQYF.

Only a few counts were recorded for this clone. The chain uses TRBV7-9 and TRBJ2-6; possible D gene TRBD1, 5 bases. V lost 0 bases to trimming and J lost 2 bases, with 8 bases between them. This CDR3 contains 16 residues. Germline V gene data show CDR1 as SEHNR and CDR2 as FQNEAQ (reference sequence). The CDR3 here is CASSLAKGAGANVLTF. CDR3 nucleotide sequence: TGTGCCAGCAGCTTAGCTAAAGGGGCTGGGGCCAACGTCCTGACTTTC. Full variable domain (outside the CDR3, taken from reference TRBV7-9 and TRBJ2-6): DTGVSQNPRHKITKRGQNVTFRCDPISEHNRLYWYRQTLGQGPEFLTYFQNEAQLEKSRLLSDRFSAERPKGSFSTLEIQRTEQGDSAMYLCASSLAKGAGANVLTFGAGSRLTVL.

The chain uses TRBV4-3 and TRBJ1-2; D call uncertain. Per the germline V gene, CDR1 is LGHNA and CDR2 is YSLEER. Between the trimmed V and J ends, which lost 1 base and 0 bases, there was a span of 9 bases. There are 15 residues in the CDR3. Here the CDR3 DNA reads TGCGCCAGCAGCCAAGCCAGGTTCGCTAACTATGGCTACACCTTC. Its translation is CASSQARFANYGYTF.

The chain joins TRBV30 to TRBJ1-1; 7 nucleotides agree with TRBD1. The germline V gene has CDR1 GTSNPN and CDR2 SVGIG (reference sequence). CDR3 length: 13 residues. V dropped 2 bases and J dropped 3; count of bases not matched to a gene: 3. The DNA for the CDR3 is TGTGCCTGGAGTTCCAGGGGGGACACTGAAGCTTTCTTT. It specifies CAWSSRGDTEAFF.

This clone occurred once. CDR3 DNA sequence: TGCGCCAGCAGCCAAGATTCCCAGCGGGGGGCCCTTTACGAGCAGTACTTC. Its translation: CASSQDSQRGALYEQYF. The chain carries TRBV4-3 and TRBJ2-7; TRBD2 matches at 9 bases. Germline CDR1 LGHNA, CDR2 YSLEER. The CDR3 is 17 residues long. V dropped 0 bases and J dropped 4; count of bases not matched to a gene: 10.

This chain links TRBV30 with TRBJ1-2, with 9 bases aligning to TRBD1. The germline gives CDR1 GTSNPN, CDR2 SVGIG (reference sequence). The CDR3 covers 15 residues. Trimming cost V 3 bases and J 2 bases; bases outside gene matches: 7. This chain's CDR3 is CAWSLAGTGNYGYTF. CDR3 DNA: TGTGCCTGGAGCTTGGCCGGGACAGGGAACTATGGCTACACCTTC.

V and J are TRBV5-4 and TRBJ1-1, with 10 bases matching TRBD1. This CDR3 is built from 15 residues. Germline trimming cut 0 bases from V and 7 bases from J; bases unmatched to any gene: 6. Germline CDR1 reads SGHNT; CDR2 reads YYREEE (reference sequence). CDR3 in amino acids: CASSLGDRGIGEAFF. The CDR3 coding sequence is TGTGCCAGCAGCTTGGGGGACAGGGGTATTGGTGAAGCTTTCTTT.

The chain couples TRBV28 to TRBJ1-1, with TRBD1 identical over 10 bases. V was clipped by 5 bases and J by 0 bases; unmatched bases: 6. The CDR3 has 16 residues. The V gene's germline CDR1 is MDHEN and CDR2 SYDVKM. DNA of the CDR3: TGTGCCAGCAGTAGCACGGACAGGGGGATGAACACTGAAGCTTTCTTT. Translating gives CASSSTDRGMNTEAFF.

This chain joins TRBV19 and TRBJ1-5, with D maybe TRBD1 (5 bases). This CDR3 contains 16 residues. CDR1 LNHDA and CDR2 SQIVND come from the germline V gene (reference sequence). The germline V and J ends were trimmed by 4 bases and 1 base, with 14 bases remaining between them. CDR3 sequence: CASSKNFQGSNQPQHF. The CDR3 nucleotides read TGTGCCAGTAGTAAAAACTTCCAGGGAAGCAATCAGCCCCAGCATTTT.

This chain uses TRBV15 with TRBJ1-1; no reliable D call. V dropped 7 bases and J dropped 7 bases, with 13 bases sitting between them. Germline V gene lookup returns CDR1 LNHNV and CDR2 YYDKDF (reference sequence). The CDR3 loop spans 12 amino acids. CDR3 loop: CATTTGGNEAFF. In nucleotides, the CDR3 is TGTGCCACCACAACGGGAGGGAATGAAGCTTTCTTT.

The chain uses TRBV28 and TRBJ2-6; 9 positions match TRBD1. There are 19 residues in the CDR3. V was clipped by 3 bases and J by 0 bases; unmatched bases: 9. Germline CDR1 and CDR2: MDHEN and SYDVKM. The CDR3 spells CASSLLIRTGASGANVLTF. For the CDR3, the DNA is TGTGCCAGCAGTTTGTTAATTAGGACAGGGGCCTCTGGGGCCAACGTCCTGACTTTC.

In DNA, the CDR3 is TGCGCCAGCAGCCAAGATTGGAGACAGGGAGGATTCTATGGCTACACCTTC. Encoded protein: CASSQDWRQGGFYGYTF. The rearrangement links TRBV4-3 to TRBJ1-2; 7 bases agree with TRBD1. V lost 0 bases to trimming and J lost 4 bases; unmatched junction nucleotides: 11. The CDR3 consists of 17 residues. CDR1 LGHNA and CDR2 YSLEER come from the germline V gene.

This chain connects TRBV5-1 to TRBJ1-1; the D gene is possibly TRBD1 (5 bases). The CDR3 consists of 16 residues. V lost 0 bases and J 0 bases, leaving 12 bases between the germline ends. Germline CDR1 reads SGHRS; CDR2 reads YFSETQ. In DNA, the CDR3 is TGCGCCAGCAGCTTGGCCGGACAAATCATGAACACTGAAGCTTTCTTT. Its translation: CASSLAGQIMNTEAFF.

The chain carries TRBV18 and TRBJ1-4, with a weak D call TRBD1 (6 bases). With 1 base removed from V and 4 bases from J, the gap between germline ends came to 10 bases. CDR3 size: 15 residues. The germline V gene has CDR1 KGHSH and CDR2 LQKENI. The CDR3: CASSPRTAVNEKLFF. The CDR3 DNA reads as TGTGCCAGCTCACCACGGACAGCCGTTAATGAAAAACTGTTTTTT.